This T cell receptor beta chain was profiled in a study of blood T cell repertoires in COVID-19. Background on the study: Samples of COVID-19 (acute and convalescent) were obtained from the United States, Italy and Spain. The cDNA or gDNA used as material had been derived from T cells, B-cell-depleted T cells, or PBMCs.

This clone is a singleton in its sample. In the original processing: Estimation of nucleated cell counts relied on the amplification of reference gene primers. Assay used: immunoSEQ multiplex PCR; TCRdb lists only in-frame clones, some missing. D and trimming come from the DNA, and the V and J calls and clone size come from that table. The profile covers more than 100,000 clones, with around 86% appearing a single time and just under 30% taken by the ten largest. V shed 4 bases and J shed 6 bases, with 13 bases lying between them. The CDR3 consists of 13 residues. CDR1 is SGHRS, CDR2 YFSETQ, per germline.

The sequence was collected from a woman aged 65 to 85 with acute or convalescent COVID-19. The J gene is TRBJ1-2, the V gene TRBV5-1; possibly TRBD1 for D (5 bases). The specimen sequenced was peripheral blood. CDR3 coding DNA: TGCGCCAGCAGCCCCCGGGCGGGGGATGGCTACACCTTC. Amino acid sequence: CASSPRAGDGYTF.